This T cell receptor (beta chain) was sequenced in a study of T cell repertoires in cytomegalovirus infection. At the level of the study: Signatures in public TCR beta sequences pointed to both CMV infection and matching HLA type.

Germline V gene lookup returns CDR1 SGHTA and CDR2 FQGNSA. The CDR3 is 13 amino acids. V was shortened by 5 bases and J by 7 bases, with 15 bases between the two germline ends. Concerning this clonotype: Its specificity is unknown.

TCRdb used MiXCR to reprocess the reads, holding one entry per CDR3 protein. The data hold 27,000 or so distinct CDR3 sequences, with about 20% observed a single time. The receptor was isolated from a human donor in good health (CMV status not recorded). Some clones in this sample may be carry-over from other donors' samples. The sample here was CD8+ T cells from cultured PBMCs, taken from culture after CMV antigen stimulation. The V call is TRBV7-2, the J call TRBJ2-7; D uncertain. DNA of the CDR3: TGTGCCAGCAGCCCCCCAGTTCCTACGGAGCAGTACTTC. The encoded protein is CASSPPVPTEQYF.